The 18 T cell receptor beta chains listed next were all sequenced from one sample in a study of healthy donors' naive CD4 and CD8 T cells. Each TCR library used approximately 500 ng of total RNA and a linear amplification protocol. TCRdb re-called the reads with MiXCR, one entry per CDR3 protein. The repertoire holds some 190,000 distinct CDR3 sequences, about 74% seen once, with about 2.3% in the top ten. The sample consisted of naive CD4+ and CD8+ T cells sorted from blood, pooled from several donors. These receptors were obtained from a pool of human donors in good health; the sample pools cells from several healthy donors.

The genes are TRBV11-1 and TRBJ2-7; TRBD2 agrees at 10 bases. Germline V CDR1 and CDR2: SGHAT, FQDESV (reference sequence). Trimming removed 3 bases from V and 1 base from J; junction bases left unmatched: 9. The CDR3 totals 17 residues. CDR3 in amino acids: CASSLPSGLAESYEQYF. DNA of the CDR3: TGTGCCAGCAGCTTGCCCTCCGGACTAGCGGAGTCCTACGAGCAGTACTTC.

The chain uses TRBV2 and TRBJ2-3, with a tentative D call TRBD2 (6 bases). The germline CDR1 and CDR2 sequences are SNHLY and FYNNEI. The V gene lost 3 bases and the J gene lost 6 bases, with 16 bases spanning the gap. The CDR3 has 15 amino acids. The CDR3 DNA sequence: TGTGCCAGCAGTGACCCTAGCGCCCAAGTGGATACGCAGTATTTT. Residues: CASSDPSAQVDTQYF.

V gene TRBV5-6 combines with J gene TRBJ2-7; 8 bases align to TRBD1. In germline, CDR1 is SGHDT, CDR2 YYEEEE. This CDR3 comprises 15 residues. After removal of 0 bases from V and 3 bases from J, the junction contained 5 bases not matched to a gene. DNA of the CDR3: TGTGCCAGCAGCTTGGCCCTGGACAGGGACTACGAGCAGTACTTC. Translating gives CASSLALDRDYEQYF.

This chain links TRBV11-2 with TRBJ2-5; 7 nucleotides line up with TRBD1. Germline lookup yields CDR1 SGHAT and CDR2 FQNNGV. The length of the CDR3 is 13 residues. Trimming took 5 bases from V and 5 from J; bases not matched to a gene: 5. The CDR3 is CASSRIQGETQYF. CDR3 DNA: TGTGCCAGCAGCCGAATACAGGGGGAGACCCAGTACTTC.

This clonotype has just one count. The chain uses TRBV18 and TRBJ1-2; D is unresolved. The germline V gene encodes CDR1 KGHSH and CDR2 LQKENI. The CDR3 consists of 14 residues. V was shortened by 6 bases and J by 8 bases, with 19 bases between the two germline ends. In DNA, the CDR3 is TGTGCCAGCTCCCCCGTAGAGCGGGCAAACGGCTACACCTTC. Translating gives CASSPVERANGYTF. Complete variable domain (other parts from reference TRBV18 and TRBJ1-2): NAGVMQNPRHLVRRRGQEARLRCSPMKGHSHVYWYRQLPEEGLKFMVYLQKENIIDESGMPKERFSAEFPKEGPSILRIQQVVRGDSAAYFCASSPVERANGYTFGSGTRLTVV.

The gene calls are TRBV5-6 and TRBJ2-5; D gene unclear. The germline V gene has CDR1 SGHDT and CDR2 YYEEEE. The germline V and J ends were trimmed by 2 bases and 2 bases, with 10 bases remaining between them. CDR3 length: 14 residues. The CDR3 here is CASSFLVVQETQYF. The CDR3 nucleotides are TGTGCCAGCAGCTTCTTGGTTGTGCAAGAGACCCAGTACTTC.

This clonotype was seen only a few times. The chain couples TRBV29-1 to TRBJ1-1; D is undetermined. The CDR3 length is 13 residues. Germline CDR1 SQVTM, CDR2 ANQGSEA. The V end was cut by 0 bases, the J end by 9 bases, with 14 bases between. As DNA, the CDR3 is TGCAGCGTTGAAGAGAATACCCCCTTTAAAGCTTTCTTT. Its protein is CSVEENTPFKAFF.

The genes are TRBV29-1 and TRBJ2-3, with D unresolved. Per the germline V gene, CDR1 is SQVTM and CDR2 is ANQGSEA. V was trimmed by 4 bases and J by 2 bases, leaving 16 bases between them. The CDR3 totals 15 residues. In DNA, the CDR3 is TGCAGCGTTGTATGGATATCAATCTTCACAGATACGCAGTATTTT. Translating it yields CSVVWISIFTDTQYF.

The rearrangement links TRBV19 to TRBJ2-1; 10 bases are shared with TRBD2. CDR1 LNHDA and CDR2 SQIVND come from the germline V gene (reference sequence). After removal of 5 bases from V and 3 bases from J, the junction contained 4 bases not matched to a gene. This CDR3 comprises 15 residues. The CDR3 loop is CASSVAGGLYNEQFF. CDR3 coding DNA: TGTGCCAGTAGTGTAGCGGGAGGCCTCTACAATGAGCAGTTCTTC.

This sequence joins TRBV6-5 and TRBJ2-7; D may correspond to TRBD1 or TRBD2 (6 bases each). There are 12 residues in the CDR3. V lost 5 bases and J lost 12, with 17 bases in between. Germline loops: CDR1 MNHEY, CDR2 SVGAGI. The chain's CDR3 is CASSLGQLGRYF. The CDR3 DNA reads TGTGCCAGCAGTCTAGGACAGCTCGGGAGGTACTTC.

In regard to this clonotype: At one of its ends the junction is not consistent with the germline gene, which may arise from a read error. The chain employs TRBV30 and TRBJ1-1; TRBD1 is a possible D gene (6 bases). This CDR3 is 13 amino acids long. The V gene's germline CDR1 is GTSNPN and CDR2 SVGIG (reference sequence). The CDR3 region is CAWCVQGNTEAFF. The CDR3 DNA reads as TGTGCCTGGTGTGTACAGGGGAACACTGAAGCTTTCTTT.

This clonotype occurred a few times. The J gene is TRBJ2-3, the V gene TRBV6-5, with a possible D match to TRBD1 (6 bases). V lost 5 bases to trimming and J lost 1 base, with 19 bases between them. CDR1 MNHEY and CDR2 SVGAGI come from the germline V gene. This CDR3 region has 17 residues. The CDR3 reads CASSQLSGQFGTDTQYF. The CDR3 nucleotides read TGTGCCAGCAGTCAACTAAGCGGACAGTTTGGCACAGATACGCAGTATTTT.

The chain links TRBV19 to TRBJ1-5; D gene ambiguous. V gave up 3 bases and J gave up 9 bases, with 18 bases separating them. The CDR3 length is 15 residues. Germline loops: CDR1 LNHDA, CDR2 SQIVND (reference sequence). The CDR3 DNA reads TGTGCCAGTAGTATTCCTGGCGGCGCGATAGGGCCCCAGCATTTT. This translates into CASSIPGGAIGPQHF.

The chain employs TRBV6-6 and TRBJ2-7, with 7 bases lining up with TRBD1. The V gene's germline CDR1 is MNHNY and CDR2 SVGAGI (reference sequence). CDR3 length: 17 amino acids. Germline trimming cut 0 bases from V and 1 base from J; bases unmatched to any gene: 9. The CDR3, as DNA: TGTGCCAGCAGTTACTCGCACACAGGGGCGGAATCCTACGAGCAGTACTTC. The encoded protein is CASSYSHTGAESYEQYF.

Comments on this clonotype: An end of the junction differs from the germline gene, which may be a read error. The chain recombines TRBV27 with TRBJ1-2; the D gene is possibly TRBD1 (6 bases). The CDR3 sequence is 14 residues long. Germline CDR1 reads MNHEY; CDR2 reads SMNVEV (reference sequence). The CDR3 DNA is TGTGCCAGCAGTCCCAGGGGAGGAGGCTATGGCCACACCTTC. Protein sequence: CASSPRGGGYGHTF.

This clonotype has just a few counts. The V gene is TRBV4-3, the J gene TRBJ1-1; no clear D gene. From germline, CDR1 is LGHNA and CDR2 YSLEER. V shed 1 base and J shed 1 base, with 10 bases lying between them. The CDR3 is made up of 15 amino acids. The CDR3 nucleotides read TGCGCCAGCAGCCAAGTCCAGGTGGGGAACACTGAAGCTTTCTTT. Protein: CASSQVQVGNTEAFF.

A word on this clonotype: One end of the junction is discordant with germline, which a read error may explain. The chain is built from TRBV15 and TRBJ2-1; no definite D call. The germline V gene has CDR1 LNHNV and CDR2 YYDKDF (reference sequence). The CDR3 totals 13 residues. CDR3 region: CATSRTTYNEQFF. The CDR3 DNA reads TGTGCTACCAGCAGGACGACATACAATGAGCAGTTCTTC.

V gene TRBV20-1 combines with J gene TRBJ2-7; D gene uncertain. The germline V gene has CDR1 DFQATT and CDR2 SNEGSKA (reference sequence). There are 14 residues in the CDR3. Trimming pared 1 base from V and 0 bases from J, leaving 10 bases between. The CDR3 DNA reads as TGCAGTGCTAGAGTTCGTACGGTCTCCTACGAGCAGTACTTC. The encoded protein is CSARVRTVSYEQYF.